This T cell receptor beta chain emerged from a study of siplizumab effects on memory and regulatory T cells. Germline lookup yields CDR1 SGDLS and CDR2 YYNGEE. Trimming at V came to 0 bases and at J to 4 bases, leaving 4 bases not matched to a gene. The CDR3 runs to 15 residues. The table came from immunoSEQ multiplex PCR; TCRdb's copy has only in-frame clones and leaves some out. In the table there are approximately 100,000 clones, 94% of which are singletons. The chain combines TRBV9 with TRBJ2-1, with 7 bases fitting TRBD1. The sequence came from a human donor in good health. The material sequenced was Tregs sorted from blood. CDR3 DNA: TGTGCCAGCAGCGTAGGACAGGGTTCTTACAATGAGCAGTTCTTC. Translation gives CASSVGQGSYNEQFF. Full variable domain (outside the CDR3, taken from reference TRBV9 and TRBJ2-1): DSGVTQTPKHLITATGQRVTLRCSPRSGDLSVYWYQQSLDQGLQFLIQYYNGEERAKGNILERFSAQQFPDLHSELNLSSLELGDSALYFCASSVGQGSYNEQFFGPGTRLTVL.